The entry below describes one T cell receptor beta chain. What it binds is not known. The treatment denotes: roughly ten-day PBMC culture with coronavirus spike peptide pools or control peptides (ViraFEST assay). This specimen belongs to a study of vaccination and CD4 T cells after COVID-19. Study-level findings and limits: Vaccine-specific clones numbering 304 of 307 showed spike mono-reactivity in convalescent patients.

Scientists ran DNA taken from cultured CD4+ T cells through the Oncomine TCR Beta short-read assay for sequencing. TCRdb re-analysed the PCR reads in MiXCR, keeping a single row per CDR3 protein. The sample includes about 25,000 distinct CDR3 sequences, roughly 42% of them seen just once. The germline V gene has CDR1 SEHNR and CDR2 FQNEAQ (reference sequence). This CDR3 is built from 16 residues. V lost 3 bases to trimming and J lost 1 base, with 13 bases between them. This chain links TRBV7-9 with TRBJ1-5; TRBD1 is a possible D gene (5 bases). The sequenced material came from CD4+ T cells from blood, cultured in vitro. The origin of this receptor is a human donor who had recovered from COVID-19. The CDR3 nucleotides read TGTGCCAGCAGCTTGTTGACCGGGGCCAGCAATCAGCCCCAGCATTTT. The encoded protein is CASSLLTGASNQPQHF.